These T cell receptor beta chains were read from a single sample in a study of blood T cell repertoires in COVID-19. The repertoire was sequenced with immunoSEQ multiplex PCR; TCRdb's copy has only in-frame clones and lacks some. Of hundreds of thousands of clones listed, 90% were seen once; the top ten hold 1.7%. Sequenced sample: PBMCs or T cells enriched from blood (not recorded which). All receptors come from a woman under 30 with acute COVID-19. Each CDR3 is given with its conserved first and last residue.

J | length | V | CDR3
TRBJ1-5 | 15 | TRBV28 | CASSLGPISNQPQHF
TRBJ1-1 | 14 | TRBV10-3 | CAIRDRGANTEAFF
TRBJ2-1 | 15 | TRBV7-9 | CASSLGTGGGGEQFF
TRBJ2-5 | 13 | TRBV6-6 | CASSPQGRETQYF
TRBJ1-1 | 13 | TRBV29-1 | CSVRGRLNTEAFF
TRBJ1-1 | 16 | TRBV29-1 | CSVRAGVPGGRTEAFF
TRBJ1-1 | 15 | TRBV19 | CASSIGDRGTTEAFF
TRBJ2-7 | 13 | TRBV5-6 | CASSLAVAVEQYF
TRBJ1-4 | 18 | TRBV15 | CATSTRTGSRATNEKLFF
TRBJ1-4 | 14 | TRBV27 | CASSLGLRGEKLFF
TRBJ2-1 | 15 | TRBV4-1 | CASSLRTGGEGEQFF
TRBJ2-1 | 19 | TRBV7-2 | CASSLARTSGDKRYNEQFF
TRBJ1-4 | 13 | TRBV29-1 | CSVGFQGNEKLFF
TRBJ1-5 | 15 | TRBV6-1 | CASSEFRQINQPQHF
TRBJ2-1 | 19 | TRBV19 | CASSPFGLAHVKIYNEQFF
TRBJ2-1 | 13 | TRBV28 | CASSLFSGGEQFF
TRBJ1-1 | 13 | TRBV9 | CASSVGPRAEAFF
TRBJ2-1 | 15 | TRBV4-2 | CASSQAGFGYNEQFF
TRBJ1-6 | 15 | TRBV4-2 | CASSQGDRGNSPLHF